This TCR beta chain was recovered during a study of cytomegalovirus exposure and HLA in healthy donors. Study-wide points: Some TCR beta chains (roughly 160 of them) were listed as cytomegalovirus-associated. Based on reports, TCR beta sequences accurately predicted HLA-A and HLA-B alleles for most subjects. For TCR beta chains, V- and J-gene trimming was later linked to a missense DCLRE1C variant. Some V segments could not be told apart, so they were left out, TRBV6-2 and TRBV6-3 among them.

After removal of 5 bases from V and 10 bases from J, the junction contained 14 bases not matched to a gene. The germline V gene encodes CDR1 SEHNR and CDR2 FQNEAQ (reference sequence). This CDR3 spans 15 amino acids. A few counts support this clone. The antigen remains unidentified. The PCR used 60 Vbeta and 13 Jbeta primers. Sequenced by immunoSEQ multiplex PCR; TCRdb stores in-frame clones only, minus some. The profile covers 100,000 to 150,000 clones, with approximately 80% appearing a single time and around 1.9% taken by the ten largest. The source is a woman in her forties in good health and CMV-seronegative. The source material was PBMCs. V gene TRBV7-9 combines with J gene TRBJ2-1; 7 positions match TRBD1. CDR3 in amino acids: CASSMSQTGLTEQFF. The DNA for the CDR3 is TGTGCCAGCAGCATGTCCCAGACAGGGCTCACCGAGCAGTTCTTC.